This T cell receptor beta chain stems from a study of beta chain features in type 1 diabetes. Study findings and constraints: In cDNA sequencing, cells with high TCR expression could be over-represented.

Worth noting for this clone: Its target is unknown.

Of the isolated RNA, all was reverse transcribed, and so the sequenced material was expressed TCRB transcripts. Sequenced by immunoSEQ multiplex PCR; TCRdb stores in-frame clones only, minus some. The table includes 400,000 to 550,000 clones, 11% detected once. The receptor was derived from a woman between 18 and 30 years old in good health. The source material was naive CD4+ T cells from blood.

CDR3 bases: TGTGCCAGCAGTTTGAGGGGGGCGATCTACGAGCAGTACTTC. The encoded protein is CASSLRGAIYEQYF. The gene calls are TRBV27 and TRBJ2-7; D tentatively fits TRBD1 or TRBD2 (6 bases each). The CDR3 is 14 residues long. With 3 bases removed from V and 3 bases from J, the gap between germline ends came to 12 bases. Germline V lookup: CDR1 MNHEY, CDR2 SMNVEV (reference sequence).